This T cell receptor beta chain stems from a study of T cells expressing NK-cell markers. The study, taken as a whole, reports: Specificity for HCMV among expanded NKG2C+ T cell clones was not established.

Germline V gene lookup returns CDR1 SGHKS and CDR2 YYEKEE (reference sequence). The CDR3 extends over 15 amino acids. Generation of TCR beta cDNA was performed by 5'RACE template switching incorporating UMIs. TCRdb re-called the 5' RACE reads and gives one entry per CDR3 protein, without DNA. The data show 300,000 or so distinct CDR3 sequences, and the top ten clones hold roughly 4.2%. As regards this clonotype: Its matching antigen is unknown.

The source material was blood T cells: a sorted CD56 or NKG2C T cell subset, CD4+ or CD8+ T cells, or bulk PBMC T cells (not recorded which). This clonotype was sampled from a woman between 18 and 69 years old in good health. The chain couples TRBV5-5 to TRBJ2-2; the TRBD1 assignment by TCRdb is unverifiable without DNA. CDR3 in amino acids: CASSYQGAGTGELFF.